This TCR beta chain was sequenced in a study of spatial heterogeneity in lung cancer. Study-wide findings and caveats: Coverage of tumor T cells, an estimated figure, was roughly 7% for alpha and 13% for beta chains. The study found that expanded intratumoral alpha and beta TCR counts tracked tumor mutation counts. Ubiquitous and regional expanded TCR counts correlated with ubiquitous and regional nonsynonymous mutations, respectively.

The CDR3 length is 14 residues. CDR1 and CDR2 from the germline V gene are SGHRS and YFSETQ. V lost 1 base and J 5 bases, leaving 12 bases between the germline ends. The sample's time point: sample taken at primary tumor resection. Regarding this clonotype: The target antigen is unknown.

TCRdb redid the calling of the 5' RACE reads with MiXCR, one entry per CDR3 protein. The sample has some 25,000 distinct CDR3 sequences, 7.1% seen once; the top ten hold about 24%. This receptor was taken from a male donor with early-stage non-small cell lung cancer. Material: lung tumor tissue, obtained at surgery. The gene calls are TRBV5-1 and TRBJ1-2; D unclear. CDR3: CASSLLNQDYGYTF. The CDR3 DNA reads TGCGCCAGCAGCTTGTTAAACCAGGATTATGGCTACACCTTC.